A single sample gave rise to the 3 T cell receptor beta chains below, sequenced in a study of blood T cell repertoires in COVID-19. The assay was immunoSEQ multiplex PCR, and TCRdb's table has in-frame clones only and misses some. Of over 200,000 clones in the sample, approximately 88% were seen once. The sequencing input was PBMCs or T cells enriched from blood (not recorded which). Source of these receptors: a man aged 18 to 35 with acute COVID-19.

This clone was observed a single time. The V call is TRBV28, the J call TRBJ1-1; weak D call: TRBD1 (6 bases). The germline V gene encodes CDR1 MDHEN and CDR2 SYDVKM. The CDR3 has 15 amino acids. The V and J ends lost 8 bases and 1 base respectively, with 17 bases between them. The CDR3 DNA reads TGTGCCAGCCAGTTCCGCGGGGGCCCGAACACTGAAGCTTTCTTT. This encodes CASQFRGGPNTEAFF.

This rearrangement joins TRBV5-4 to TRBJ2-1, with TRBD1 identical over 11 bases. The V segment lost 6 bases and the J segment 8 bases; nucleotides outside the gene matches: 10. The germline CDR1 and CDR2 sequences are SGHNT and YYREEE (reference sequence). CDR3 length: 15 residues. The CDR3 bases are TGTGCCAGCACCCTCCGGGACAGGGGGTTGGATGAGCAGTTCTTC. Translating gives CASTLRDRGLDEQFF.

V and J are TRBV12-5 and TRBJ1-5; 9 positions agree with TRBD1. The V gene end was trimmed by 0 bases and the J gene end by 3 bases; junction bases not matched to a gene: 6. There are 17 residues in the CDR3. CDR1 and CDR2 (germline): LGHNT, FRNRAP. The CDR3 region has the DNA TGTGCTAGTGGTTTGGTACTCGGGGACAGGGACAATCAGCCCCAGCATTTT. This sequence encodes CASGLVLGDRDNQPQHF. The full variable domain, its missing parts supplied by reference TRBV12-5 and TRBJ1-5, is DARVTQTPRHKVTEMGQEVTMRCQPILGHNTVFWYRQTMMQGLELLAYFRNRAPLDDSGMPKDRFSAEMPDATLATLKIQPSEPRDSAVYFCASGLVLGDRDNQPQHFGDGTRLSIL.